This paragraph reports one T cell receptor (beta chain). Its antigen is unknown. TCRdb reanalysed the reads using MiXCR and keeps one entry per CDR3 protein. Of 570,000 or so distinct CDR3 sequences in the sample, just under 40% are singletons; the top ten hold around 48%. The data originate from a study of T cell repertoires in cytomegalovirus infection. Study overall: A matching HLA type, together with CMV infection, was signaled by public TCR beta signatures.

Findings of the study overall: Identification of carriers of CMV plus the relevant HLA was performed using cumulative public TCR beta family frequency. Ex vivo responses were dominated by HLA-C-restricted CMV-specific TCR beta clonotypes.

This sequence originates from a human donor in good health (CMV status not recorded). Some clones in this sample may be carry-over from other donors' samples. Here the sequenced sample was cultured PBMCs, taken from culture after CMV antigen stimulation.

The CDR3 region is CASSPPSKNIQYF. The DNA of the CDR3 is TGTGCCAGCAGCCCCCCCAGTAAAAACATTCAGTACTTC. This chain links TRBV7-2 with TRBJ2-4; D is undetermined. Trimming removed 5 bases from V and 4 bases from J, with 9 bases in between. Germline-derived CDR1 and CDR2 are SGHTA and FQGNSA. The CDR3 runs 13 residues. Filled out from reference TRBV7-2 and TRBJ2-4, the complete variable domain reads GAGVSQSPSNKVTEKGKDVELRCDPISGHTALYWYRQSLGQGLEFLIYFQGNSAPDKSGLPSDRFSAERTGGSVSTLTIQRTQQEDSAVYLCASSPPSKNIQYFGAGTRLSVL.